Sequencing of this TCR beta chain was carried out in a study of regulatory T cells in long-lasting Graves disease. Whole-study results and caveats: Favored gene segments in persistent disease were TRBV28, TRBJ1-2 and TRBJ2-5. Persistent patients had more shared public clonotypes (roughly 2,700) than new patients (approximately 920).

This clonotype was seen a few times. Antigen specificity is unknown. Sequencing libraries for TCR beta were prepared with iRepertoire HTBI primers and Arm-PCR of CDR3 regions. TCRdb re-analysed the multiplex PCR reads in MiXCR, keeping a single row per CDR3 protein. Of about 470,000 distinct CDR3 sequences listed, roughly 20% are singletons. This sample's time point: persistent/refractory GD, antithyroid drugs over 5 years with positive TRAb. RNA from PBMCs was the source of the TCR library. Per the germline V gene, CDR1 is MDHEN and CDR2 is SYDVKM. J lost 5 bases, V lost 5 bases, and 12 bases had no gene match. The CDR3 covers 16 residues.

This material consisted of peripheral blood mononuclear cells (PBMCs), taken when the disease was refractory, from a patient treated with antithyroid drugs. This sequence originates from a female donor with Graves disease. This sequence joins TRBV28 and TRBJ1-3; 7 bases match TRBD1. The CDR3 nucleotides are TGTGCCAGCAGTCCCTCGGAGGGGGCAATAAGAAACACCATATATTTT. It specifies CASSPSEGAIRNTIYF. Supplemented by reference TRBV28 and TRBJ1-3, the full variable domain reads DVKVTQSSRYLVKRTGEKVFLECVQDMDHENMFWYRQDPGLGLRLIYFSYDVKMKEKGDIPEGYSVSREKKERFSLILESASTNQTSMYLCASSPSEGAIRNTIYFGEGSWLTVV.